The 3 T cell receptor beta chains listed next were all sequenced from one sample in a study of human T cells and chemical hapten exposure. TCRdb used MiXCR to reprocess the 5' RACE reads, holding one entry per CDR3 protein. This table holds tens of thousands of distinct CDR3 sequences, roughly 7.7% found once. Researchers extracted total RNA from unfractionated whole blood. These receptors all stem from a male donor in good health.

The sample holds a few counts of this clonotype. This chain connects TRBV6-2 or TRBV6-3 to TRBJ2-1; 8 bases agree with TRBD2. CDR1 MNHEY and CDR2 SVGEGT come from the germline V gene. The ends lost 2 bases at V and 8 bases at J; junction bases unmatched: 8. This CDR3 spans 15 amino acids. The CDR3 region is CASSYKGTSIDEQFF. The DNA of the CDR3 is TGTGCCAGCAGTTACAAGGGGACTAGTATCGATGAGCAGTTCTTC.

This clonotype was seen only a few times. The chain recombines TRBV19 with TRBJ2-1; 7 nucleotides agree with TRBD1. The CDR3 contains 15 residues. V shed 5 bases and J 0 bases; nucleotides not matched to a gene: 4. Looked up from germline, CDR1 is LNHDA and CDR2 is SQIVND (reference sequence). CDR3 amino acids: CASSRTGRSYNEQFF. The CDR3, as DNA: TGTGCCAGTAGTCGGACAGGCCGCTCCTACAATGAGCAGTTCTTC.

This clonotype was seen repeatedly, ten times or more. This chain links TRBV27 with TRBJ2-7; TRBD1 aligns across 10 bases. The CDR3 runs to 13 residues. CDR1 and CDR2 (germline): MNHEY, SMNVEV (reference sequence). Losses at the gene ends were 5 bases for V and 4 bases for J; bases not matched to a gene: 2. In DNA form, the CDR3 reads TGTGCCAGCAGTAGACAGGGGGCTTACGAGCAGTACTTC. Its protein is CASSRQGAYEQYF.